Detailed here is one TCR beta chain. Its specificity is unknown. The data stem from a study of lymphopenia after photon versus proton radiotherapy. Study-level findings and limits: Better survival with proton therapy was suggested as possible, not demonstrated. Relative stability marked proton patients; photon patients lost diversity and naive cells. Oligoclonal CD8+ Temra expansion after nadir drove photon patients' diversity drop. A bigger post-nadir fall in TCR diversity correlated inversely with survival time in deceased patients.

Germline CDR1 reads SNHLY; CDR2 reads FYNNEI. V gave up 1 base and J gave up 3 bases, with 11 bases separating them. This CDR3 is built from 15 residues. Profiled with immunoSEQ multiplex PCR; TCRdb holds only in-frame clones, not every one. This table holds 150,000 or so clones, roughly nine tenths found once. The chain combines TRBV2 with TRBJ2-3; D tentatively fits TRBD1 or TRBD2 (5 bases each). The sample consisted of peripheral blood, taken from a patient treated with photon-based radiotherapy. The receptor was isolated from a man between 50 and 59 years old with gastric cancer. The CDR3 region is CASSEGEPGTDTQYF. The CDR3 DNA sequence: TGTGCCAGCAGTGAAGGGGAGCCAGGGACAGATACGCAGTATTTT.